What follows are 19 T cell receptor beta chains derived from one specimen sequenced in a study of T-cell memory formation after mild COVID-19. TCRdb analysed the 5' RACE reads with MiXCR anew, one entry per CDR3 protein. The repertoire includes about 270,000 distinct CDR3 sequences, 16% of them detected once, and around 23% sits in the top ten. The material sequenced was PBMCs or a T cell subset sorted from them (not recorded which). These receptors were collected from a man aged 18 to 29 who had mild COVID-19 (a few samples of this study predate the infection). Cell type and time point are not known.

The chain recombines TRBV5-1 with TRBJ2-7; the match to TRBD1 covers 8 bases. This CDR3 comprises 13 residues. The V segment lost 5 bases and the J segment 4 bases; nucleotides outside the gene matches: 5. The germline CDR1 and CDR2 sequences are SGHRS and YFSETQ. CDR3 bases: TGCGCCAGCAGTTCCGGGACAGGATACGAGCAGTACTTC. The encoded protein is CASSSGTGYEQYF.

J is TRBJ2-7 and V is TRBV6-5; 10 positions match TRBD2. The CDR3 totals 15 residues. Germline CDR1 is MNHEY and CDR2 is SVGAGI. V was clipped by 2 bases and J by 7 bases; unmatched bases: 8. In DNA form, the CDR3 reads TGTGCCAGCAGTTACGACACTAGCGGGGTAGAAGAGCAGTACTTC. Its protein product is CASSYDTSGVEEQYF.

The chain has TRBV4-1 and TRBJ2-2; D assignment may be TRBD1 or TRBD2 (5 bases each). Germline values: CDR1 MGHRA, CDR2 YSYEKL. This CDR3 spans 15 amino acids. V was cut by 4 bases and J by 8 bases, with 17 bases left in between. CDR3 nucleotides: TGCGCCAGCAGCCCCATGGGCCGGGGCCGGGGGGAGCTGTTTTTT. It encodes CASSPMGRGRGELFF.

This chain joins TRBV5-1 and TRBJ1-5; D might be TRBD1 (5 bases). Germline loops: CDR1 SGHRS, CDR2 YFSETQ. The V end lost 0 bases, the J end lost 0 bases, and 7 bases lay between the germline ends. The CDR3 runs 15 residues. CDR3: CASSLGGDSNQPQHF. DNA of the CDR3: TGCGCCAGCAGCTTGGGGGGGGATAGCAATCAGCCCCAGCATTTT.

This clonotype turned up a few times. The chain employs TRBV7-6 and TRBJ2-2; 15 bases are shared with TRBD2. This CDR3 has 18 amino acids. Trimming took 5 bases from V and 4 from J; bases not matched to a gene: 8. Looked up from germline, CDR1 is SGHVS and CDR2 is FNYEAQ. As DNA, the CDR3 is TGTGCCAGCAGCCGGACTAGCGGGGGGGCGCTGGGCACCGGGGAGCTGTTTTTT. This gives the protein CASSRTSGGALGTGELFF.

The table lists this clonotype with a few counts. The rearrangement uses TRBV7-8 and TRBJ2-7, with a weak D call TRBD2 (6 bases). Germline values: CDR1 SGHVS, CDR2 FQNEAQ. The V end lost 5 bases, the J end lost 5 bases, and 19 bases lay between the germline ends. The CDR3 has 15 residues. The CDR3 DNA reads as TGTGCCAGCAGCGTGGGACTGGCTTTTGGTGACGAGCAGTACTTC. Its protein is CASSVGLAFGDEQYF.

This chain links TRBV12-3 or TRBV12-4 with TRBJ1-1, with D possibly matching TRBD1 (5 bases). V was cut by 7 bases and J by 2 bases, with 17 bases left in between. This CDR3 comprises 15 residues. CDR3 coding DNA: TGTGCCAGCACCTACCTTGCAGGGTCTAACACTGAAGCTTTCTTT. Its protein is CASTYLAGSNTEAFF.

This clonotype appeared a few times. The V and J genes are TRBV7-6 and TRBJ2-2; 7 positions match TRBD1. CDR1 is SGHVS and CDR2 is FNYEAQ in the germline V gene. The length of the CDR3 is 15 residues. Trimming removed 6 bases from V and 4 bases from J; junction bases left unmatched: 8. CDR3 DNA sequence: TGTGCCAGCAGGTCCCCGGGACAGCTCACCGGGGAGCTGTTTTTT. It yields the protein CASRSPGQLTGELFF.

The genes are TRBV2 and TRBJ1-5; D not resolved. This CDR3 comprises 14 residues. Germline V lookup: CDR1 SNHLY, CDR2 FYNNEI. V was pared by 1 base and J by 3 bases, with 7 bases between. The CDR3 reads CASSEEGINQPQHF. The CDR3 nucleotides are TGTGCCAGCAGTGAAGAGGGTATCAATCAGCCCCAGCATTTT.

The V call is TRBV4-3, the J call TRBJ2-1, with D unresolved. Germline V lookup: CDR1 LGHNA, CDR2 YSLEER. V lost 2 bases and J 8 bases, leaving 19 bases between the germline ends. The CDR3 has 16 residues. CDR3 protein: CASSQFMRDDSHEQFF. CDR3 nucleotide sequence: TGCGCCAGCAGCCAATTCATGCGCGATGATTCCCATGAGCAGTTCTTC.

This clonotype came up a few times. This rearrangement joins TRBV1 to TRBJ1-4; the listed D gene, TRBD1, was not tested against the DNA. TRBV1 is a pseudogene. The CDR3 is made up of 15 amino acids. CDR3 sequence: CTSSQEMAPGEKLFF. The CDR3 DNA reads as TGCACCAGCAGCCAAGAGATGGCGCCAGGTGAAAAACTGTTTTTT.

The chain has TRBV11-3 and TRBJ2-3; D possibly corresponds to TRBD1 (6 bases). The length of the CDR3 is 16 residues. Germline V gene sequence: CDR1 SGHNT, CDR2 YENEEA. V was cut by 3 bases and J by 1 base, with 14 bases left in between. The CDR3 sequence is CASSFQGTSRTDTQYF. The CDR3 bases are TGTGCCAGCAGCTTCCAGGGGACCTCTCGCACAGATACGCAGTATTTT.

The chain has TRBV11-2 and TRBJ2-4, with 9 bases matching TRBD2. Germline V gene lookup returns CDR1 SGHAT and CDR2 FQNNGV. The CDR3 runs to 16 residues. V dropped 5 bases and J dropped 4; count of bases not matched to a gene: 9. CDR3 sequence (DNA): TGTGCCAGCAGCCATATGGGCGCGGGGGGGAAAAACATTCAGTACTTC. Its translation is CASSHMGAGGKNIQYF.

This clonotype was detected a few times. This chain uses TRBV5-1 with TRBJ2-4; D might be TRBD2 (6 bases). This CDR3 has 16 residues. The V end was cut by 0 bases, the J end by 3 bases, with 13 bases between. Looked up from germline, CDR1 is SGHRS and CDR2 is YFSETQ. For the CDR3, the DNA is TGCGCCAGCAGCTTGGAGGGACGGAGGGACAAAAACATTCAGTACTTC. It codes for CASSLEGRRDKNIQYF.

This clonotype was counted ten times or more. The chain combines TRBV12-3 or TRBV12-4 with TRBJ1-1; TRBD1 might be the D (6 bases). The CDR3 totals 13 residues. The V end was cut by 6 bases, the J end by 5 bases, with 13 bases between. The CDR3 DNA sequence: TGTGCCAGCAGCCTCAAGGGGGGAACTGAAGCTTTCTTT. This sequence encodes CASSLKGGTEAFF.

CDR3 residues: CASSLIPTLQETQYF. The CDR3 DNA reads TGTGCCAGCAGTTTAATCCCGACTCTCCAAGAGACCCAGTACTTC. The chain combines TRBV12-3 or TRBV12-4 with TRBJ2-5; D uncertain. There are 15 residues in the CDR3. V was pared by 2 bases and J by 1 base, with 11 bases between.

The V and J genes are TRBV24-1 and TRBJ2-3; D unresolved. This CDR3 contains 12 residues. Germline assignment: CDR1 KGHDR and CDR2 SFDVKD. V lost 7 bases, J lost 0 bases, and 4 bases lay in between. CDR3 protein: CATSRSTDTQYF. DNA of the CDR3: TGTGCCACCAGCCGCAGCACAGATACGCAGTATTTT.

V and J are TRBV7-9 and TRBJ2-1; 10 bases align to TRBD2. Germline V gene lookup returns CDR1 SEHNR and CDR2 FQNEAQ (reference sequence). This CDR3 region has 13 residues. The V segment lost 1 base and the J segment 9 bases; nucleotides outside the gene matches: 0. CDR3 in amino acids: CASSLGTSGEQFF. The DNA of the CDR3 is TGTGCCAGCAGCTTAGGGACTAGCGGTGAGCAGTTCTTC.

In its sample, this clonotype ranks as medium-sized (0.01 to 0.1%). This chain joins TRBV29-1 and TRBJ1-2; D is ambiguous. The germline CDR1 and CDR2 sequences are SQVTM and ANQGSEA. The CDR3 extends over 12 amino acids. V dropped 3 bases and J dropped 7 bases, with 12 bases sitting between them. This CDR3 reads CSVDDGMGGYTF. For the CDR3, the DNA is TGCAGCGTTGACGACGGAATGGGTGGCTACACCTTC.